This T cell receptor (beta chain) stems from a study of CD8 T cells in acute hepatitis C reinfection (dated by TCRdb to the early 2020s). Notes on the research overall: The study profiled the TCRbeta repertoire of CD8+ T cells specific for the HCV NS3-1073 epitope during acute infection and after viral clearance. Follow-up samples were collected at least 347 days after estimated infection from about 8 spontaneous resolvers who had cleared HCV. Paired acute and follow-up samples were contributed by four spontaneous resolvers. The full study reports these points: Chronically infected subjects had no follow-up repertoires because NS3-1073 specific cells were too rare to sort. Few CDR3 sequences were shared with other epitopes, and differences in sequencing approaches may have limited exact matching. High diversity was observed in NS3-1073 specific repertoires, and no significant differences in diversity were found between acute resolver, follow-up resolver and acute chronic samples. Because bulk sequencing covered only the TCRbeta chain, the alphabeta pairing of the public clonotypes could not be determined. Approximately twelve public clonotypes were identified irrespective of outcome, and one of the public clonotypes used V04-02/J02-02.

The time point label of this sample denotes: at least 347 days after estimated infection, following spontaneous clearance. The sequenced cells were not expanded in vitro beforehand; instead, HCV-specific TCR repertoires were characterized directly ex vivo. Enrolled in the Montreal Hepatitis C Cohort (HEPCO) in Canada, the donors were people who inject drugs, and these donors were followed every 3 months. Acute primary HCV infection was defined as a positive HCV RNA or antibody test that came after a negative test within the prior 24 weeks. HCV-specific cells were stained using a PE-labeled tetramer loaded with the NS3 peptide spanning residues 1073-1081. CD3, CD8 and CD45RO antibodies were used for surface staining, and dead cells were excluded with an aqua fixable dye. The cohort comprised about 8 spontaneous resolvers, defined by HCV RNA clearance within 24 weeks. Negative selection by means of the MACS CD8+ T cell Isolation Kit yielded CD8+ T cells from peripheral blood mononuclear cells recovered from cryopreservation by thawing. Sorting of the cells was done on a BD FACSAria II cell sorter.

Genomic DNA was extracted from FACS-sorted cells, and TCRbeta chains were sequenced through the commercial immunoSEQ service. The authors processed their data as follows. The repertoire data were analyzed using ImmunoSEQ Analyzer software v3.0 and R v3.5.1. Only productive rearrangements were analyzed, because any sequences with stop codons or out-of-frame rearrangements were filtered out. The sequencing provider supplied the metrics for Simpson diversity, Shannon entropy, CDR3 length and nucleotide addition. Clonotypes were grouped by frequency into dominant, sub-dominant, low or lowest abundance categories, and clonotypes below 0.1% were left out of most analyses. A CDR3 amino acid clonotype was designated public if detected in at least two subjects at a cumulative frequency of at least 0.5%. Here the immuneACCESS table is served through TCRdb, limited to in-frame sequences with V and J called. Missing clones are a known gap in these copies; in checked studies unresolved V genes cover under half, and the rest lacks a known reason. For V, J and clone size, that table is used; D and trimming come from the DNA. Counted in this sample were approximately 180 clones; under 65% of them appeared once. The ten largest clones represent 25% to 35% of the sample.

As to this clone: No quality values exist for individual bases; no much larger clone is one base distant.

Sequences were derived from HCV NS3-1073 tetramer-sorted CD8+ T cells from PBMCs, sampled at follow-up. Explained via the paper, the cell subset or site label denotes: FACS-sorted NS3-1073 tetramer+ CD8+ T cells. The TCR sequence derives from a woman aged 25 to 39 who spontaneously cleared hepatitis C infection.

The DNA sequence is as follows: TGTGCCAGCAGCCCGGGACAGAGGGCTGAAGCTTTCTTT. This gives the protein CASSPGQRAEAFF. The rearranged chain carries TRBV7-6 and TRBJ1-1; 7 bases in the middle match TRBD1. Trimming accounts for 5 bases at V and 6 bases at J, while the number of junction bases matched to no gene is 6. Looking up the germline V gene yields CDR1 SGHVS and CDR2 FNYEAQ. Inclusive of the bounding cysteine and phenylalanine, the CDR3 is 13 residues long. The entry retains the CDR3 DNA only, 39 bases that are in frame from base 1. Joined to the reference TRBV7-6 and TRBJ1-1 proteins, this CDR3 gives the full variable domain: GAGVSQSPRYKVTKRGQDVALRCDPISGHVSLYWYRQALGQGPEFLTYFNYEAQQDKSGLPNDRFSAERPEGSISTLTIQRTEQRDSAMYRCASSPGQRAEAFFGQGTRLTVV.